This T cell receptor (beta chain) came from a study of regulatory T cells in long-lasting Graves disease. The time point here: newly diagnosed GD, antithyroid drugs for less than 3 months. The TCR library was made from RNA that had been extracted from PBMCs in TRIzol. V was pared by 0 bases and J by 12 bases, with 18 bases between. The CDR3 is 14 residues long. The germline CDR1 and CDR2 sequences are DFQATT and SNEGSKA (reference sequence). This clonotype showed up just a few times. Its antigen is unidentified. Arm-PCR of CDR3 regions and iRepertoire HTBI primers were the basis on which TCR beta libraries were built. MiXCR, run by TCRdb on the multiplex PCR reads, gives a single entry per CDR3 protein. The table records 440,000 or so distinct CDR3 sequences, approximately 15% of them present only once. Notes on the study in general: Whereas 950 to 1,000 public clonotypes were shared by new patients, persistent patients shared more, at roughly 3,000.

This sample was shared with a second study, whose subject was T cells in Graves' hyperthyroidism and ophthalmopathy.

The TCR comes from a woman aged 30 to 39 with Graves disease. The rearrangement links TRBV20-1 to TRBJ1-5; D ambiguous. Sample: peripheral blood mononuclear cells (PBMCs), taken at new diagnosis, from a patient treated with antithyroid drugs. CDR3 in DNA: TGCAGTGCTAGAGATCGTGGCAGATCCGCGCTCCAGCATTTT. Its protein product is CSARDRGRSALQHF.